What follows is one TCR beta chain and its context. The antigen remains unidentified. TCRdb ran MiXCR on the reads and lists one entry per CDR3 protein. The table includes over 120,000 distinct CDR3 sequences, about 31% detected once. This specimen belongs to a study of T cell repertoires in cytomegalovirus infection. CDR1 is SGHVS, CDR2 FQNEAQ, per germline. This CDR3 spans 17 amino acids. The V and J ends lost 2 bases and 4 bases respectively, with 18 bases between them. The TCR was taken from a human donor in good health (CMV status not recorded). Some clones in this sample may be carry-over from other donors' samples. This sample comprised CD8+ T cells from cultured PBMCs, obtained from culture after CMV antigen stimulation. The V call is TRBV7-8, the J call TRBJ1-5; perhaps TRBD1 as D (5 bases). DNA for the CDR3: TGTGCCAGCAGCTTATATAACCCGGGACGGCGGAATCAGCCCCAGCATTTT. As protein: CASSLYNPGRRNQPQHF. The variable domain in full, completed from reference TRBV7-8 and TRBJ1-5, reads GAGVSQSPRYKVAKRGQDVALRCDPISGHVSLFWYQQALGQGPEFLTYFQNEAQLDKSGLPSDRFFAERPEGSVSTLKIQRTQQEDSAVYLCASSLYNPGRRNQPQHFGDGTRLSIL.